These T cell receptor beta chains were read from a single sample in a study of cytomegalovirus exposure and HLA in healthy donors. This table comes from immunoSEQ multiplex PCR, and its TCRdb copy is limited to in-frame clones, with some not included. The data show under 140,000 clones, 70% to 90% seen once. What was sequenced was PBMCs. Receptors were obtained from a man aged 40-50 years in good health and CMV-seronegative. CDR3s leave out the opening cysteine and the closing phenylalanine or tryptophan. D genes are given only for firm matches. Only some rows state a clone size, as once, few, many or a class for expanded clones.

d_call	v_call	j_call	clone_size	cdr3_aa
-	TRBV7-2	TRBJ1-1	-	ASSSLVRGPGAEAF
TRBD1	TRBV4-1	TRBJ1-1	-	ASSQTSEGTGRTEAF
TRBD1	TRBV15	TRBJ2-7	once	ATSRGQGVSYEQY
-	TRBV7-2	TRBJ2-7	-	ASSQDSYEQY
TRBD2	TRBV5-4	TRBJ2-1	once	ASSIASGGAHNEQF
TRBD1	TRBV27	TRBJ2-7	-	ASTSRGTGEGYEQY
-	TRBV29-1	TRBJ2-6	-	SVRQAASGANVLT
TRBD1	TRBV19	TRBJ1-4	-	ASSDRAKEKLF
-	TRBV2	TRBJ2-4	-	ASREDKNIQY
TRBD1	TRBV7-9	TRBJ2-7	few	ASSLLSGQGAGEQY
TRBD1	TRBV28	TRBJ1-6	-	ASILTGDNSPLH
TRBD2	TRBV9	TRBJ2-5	-	ASSAGLAGGLAGETQY
-	TRBV5-8	TRBJ2-7	-	ASSLEGGLDEQY
-	TRBV6-5	TRBJ2-3	-	ASNPRGPATDTQY
TRBD1	TRBV6-1	TRBJ1-1	-	ASSEGPGGRWNTEAF
TRBD1	TRBV4-1	TRBJ1-2	few	ASSQGNRGLRGYT
TRBD1	TRBV5-1	TRBJ2-2	-	ASSSGQGFPGELF
TRBD2	TRBV5-1	TRBJ2-5	-	ASRRTGTSEETQY
-	TRBV6-1	TRBJ2-2	-	ASVFRGTGELF
-	TRBV2	TRBJ1-1	-	ASLGGAEAF
TRBD1	TRBV6-5	TRBJ2-3	-	ASSSYRGDTQY
-	TRBV5-1	TRBJ2-7	-	ASSFRDTGLGEQY
TRBD1	TRBV6-1	TRBJ1-1	-	ASLSPGQGRAF
-	TRBV4-2	TRBJ1-3	once	ASSPRGSGNTIY
-	TRBV30	TRBJ2-7	-	AWRGLSHEQY
-	TRBV18	TRBJ2-7	-	ASSPGRGGPYEQY
-	TRBV2	TRBJ1-5	-	ASSDGGSNQPQH
-	TRBV5-4	TRBJ1-2	-	ASSSRRQDRSYGYT
-	TRBV5-1	TRBJ2-5	-	ASSLAVGLGETQY
TRBD1	TRBV5-1	TRBJ2-7	once	ASSRTGADYEQY
-	TRBV18	TRBJ2-3	-	ASSPVGFDTQY
TRBD1	TRBV5-1	TRBJ1-6	-	ASSWDSYNSPLH
-	TRBV5-1	TRBJ1-1	-	ASSWRGGNTEAF
-	TRBV5-8	TRBJ1-2	-	ASSTGNNYGYT
-	TRBV9	TRBJ2-3	once	ASSSRLTDTQY
-	TRBV11-2	TRBJ1-6	-	ASSSSRVPVNSYNSPLH
-	TRBV6-5	TRBJ2-2	-	ASRATGGTGELF
TRBD1	TRBV7-3	TRBJ1-1	-	ASSLNKGAQAF
-	TRBV6-4	TRBJ2-1	-	ASSGIADRKQF
-	TRBV15	TRBJ2-7	-	ATSRERRGDEQY
-	TRBV12-5	TRBJ2-1	-	ASGLVQGGGSSYNEQF